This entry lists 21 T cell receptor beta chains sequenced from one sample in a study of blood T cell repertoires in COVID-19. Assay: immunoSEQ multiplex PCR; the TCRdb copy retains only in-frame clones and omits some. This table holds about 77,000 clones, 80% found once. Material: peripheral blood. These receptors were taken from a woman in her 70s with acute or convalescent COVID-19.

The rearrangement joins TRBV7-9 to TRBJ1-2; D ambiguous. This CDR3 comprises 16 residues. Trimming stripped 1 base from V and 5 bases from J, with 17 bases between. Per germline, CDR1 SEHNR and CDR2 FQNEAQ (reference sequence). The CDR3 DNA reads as TGTGCCAGCAGCTTAGAGGCGAGCGGGGAAGTGTATGGCTACACCTTC. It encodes CASSLEASGEVYGYTF.

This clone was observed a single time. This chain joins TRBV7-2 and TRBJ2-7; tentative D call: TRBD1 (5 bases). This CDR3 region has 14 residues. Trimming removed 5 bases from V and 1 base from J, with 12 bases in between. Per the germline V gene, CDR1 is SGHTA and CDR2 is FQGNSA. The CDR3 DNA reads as TGTGCCAGCAGCCCCGGAAGGGGTTCCTACGAGCAGTACTTC. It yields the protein CASSPGRGSYEQYF.

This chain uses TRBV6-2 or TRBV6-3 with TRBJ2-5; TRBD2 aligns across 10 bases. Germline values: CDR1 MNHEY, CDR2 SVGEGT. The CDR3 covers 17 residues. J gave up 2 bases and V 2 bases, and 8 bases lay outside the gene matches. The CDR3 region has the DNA TGTGCCAGCAGTTACCCATCTAGCGGGGGAGATCAAGAGACCCAGTACTTC. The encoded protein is CASSYPSSGGDQETQYF.

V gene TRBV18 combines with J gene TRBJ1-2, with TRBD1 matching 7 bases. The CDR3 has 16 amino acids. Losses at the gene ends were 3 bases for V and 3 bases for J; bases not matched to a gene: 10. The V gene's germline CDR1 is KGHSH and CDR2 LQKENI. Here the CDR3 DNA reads TGTGCCAGCTCACCTACGGGACAGACTTCTGACTATGGCTACACCTTC. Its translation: CASSPTGQTSDYGYTF.

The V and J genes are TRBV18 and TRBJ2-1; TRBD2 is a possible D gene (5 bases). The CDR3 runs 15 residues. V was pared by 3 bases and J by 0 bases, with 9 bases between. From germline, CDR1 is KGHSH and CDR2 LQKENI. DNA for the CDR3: TGTGCCAGCTCACCCCTAGGGAGCTCCTACAATGAGCAGTTCTTC. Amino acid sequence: CASSPLGSSYNEQFF.

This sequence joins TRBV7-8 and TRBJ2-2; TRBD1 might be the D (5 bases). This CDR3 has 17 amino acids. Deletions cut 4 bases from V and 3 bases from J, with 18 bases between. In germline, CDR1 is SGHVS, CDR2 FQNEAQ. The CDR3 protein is CASSSRSGARDTGELFF. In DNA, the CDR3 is TGTGCCAGCAGCTCCCGGAGTGGGGCCCGGGACACCGGGGAGCTGTTTTTT.

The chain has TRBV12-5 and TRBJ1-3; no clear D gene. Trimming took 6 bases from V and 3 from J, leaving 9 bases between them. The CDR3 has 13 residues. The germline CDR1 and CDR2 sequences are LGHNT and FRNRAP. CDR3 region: CASGEGSGNTIYF. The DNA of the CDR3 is TGTGCTAGTGGGGAGGGCAGTGGAAACACCATATATTTT.

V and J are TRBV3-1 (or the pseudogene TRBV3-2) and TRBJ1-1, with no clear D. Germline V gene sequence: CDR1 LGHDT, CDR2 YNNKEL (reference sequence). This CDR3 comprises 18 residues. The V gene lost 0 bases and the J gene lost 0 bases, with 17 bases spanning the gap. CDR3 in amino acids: CASSQDSNRLIMNTEAFF. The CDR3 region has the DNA TGTGCCAGCAGCCAAGATTCCAACAGACTAATTATGAACACTGAAGCTTTCTTT.

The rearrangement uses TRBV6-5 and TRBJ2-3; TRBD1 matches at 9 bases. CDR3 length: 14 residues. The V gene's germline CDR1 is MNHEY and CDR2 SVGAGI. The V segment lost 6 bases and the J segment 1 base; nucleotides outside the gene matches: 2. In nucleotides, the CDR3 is TGTGCCAGCAGGGACAGGGGTCGCACAGATACGCAGTATTTT. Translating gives CASRDRGRTDTQYF.

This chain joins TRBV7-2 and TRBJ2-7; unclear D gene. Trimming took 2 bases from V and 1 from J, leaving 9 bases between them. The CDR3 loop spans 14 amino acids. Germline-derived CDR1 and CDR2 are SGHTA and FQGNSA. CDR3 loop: CASSLPGASYEQYF. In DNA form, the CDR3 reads TGTGCCAGCAGCTTACCTGGAGCGTCCTACGAGCAGTACTTC.

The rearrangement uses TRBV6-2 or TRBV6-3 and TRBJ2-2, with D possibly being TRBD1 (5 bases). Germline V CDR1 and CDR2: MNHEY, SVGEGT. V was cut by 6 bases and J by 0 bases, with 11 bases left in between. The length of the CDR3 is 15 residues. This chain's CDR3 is CASSSLTANTGELFF. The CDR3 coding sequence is TGTGCCAGCAGCTCATTGACAGCGAACACCGGGGAGCTGTTTTTT.

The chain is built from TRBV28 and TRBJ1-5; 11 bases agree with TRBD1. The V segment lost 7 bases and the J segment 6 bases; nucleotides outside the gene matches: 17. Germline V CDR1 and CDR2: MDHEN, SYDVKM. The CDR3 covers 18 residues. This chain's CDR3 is CASNTPFWTGGSGQPQHF. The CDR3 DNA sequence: TGTGCCAGCAATACGCCTTTTTGGACAGGGGGCTCGGGTCAGCCCCAGCATTTT.

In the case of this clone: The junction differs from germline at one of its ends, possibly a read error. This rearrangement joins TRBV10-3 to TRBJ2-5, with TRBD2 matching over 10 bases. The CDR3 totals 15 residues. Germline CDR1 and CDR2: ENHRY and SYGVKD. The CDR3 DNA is TGTCCCATCACCTCTCATAAGCGGGGGGGGGAGACCCAGTACTTC. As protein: CPITSHKRGGETQYF.

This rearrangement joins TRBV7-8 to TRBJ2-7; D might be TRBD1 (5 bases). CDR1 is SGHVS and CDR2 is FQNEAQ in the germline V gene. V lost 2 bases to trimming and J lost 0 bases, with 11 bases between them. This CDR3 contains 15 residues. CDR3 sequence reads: CASSLRRQSSYEQYF. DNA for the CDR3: TGTGCCAGCAGCTTAAGGAGACAGAGCTCCTACGAGCAGTACTTC.

This CDR3 is CASSALTSGGDNEQFF. CDR3 DNA sequence: TGTGCCAGCAGTGCCCTGACTAGCGGGGGGGACAATGAGCAGTTCTTC. The chain joins TRBV6-1 to TRBJ2-1, with 14 bases lining up with TRBD2. V shed 4 bases and J 5 bases; nucleotides not matched to a gene: 4. The CDR3 has 16 amino acids. Germline loops: CDR1 MNHNS, CDR2 SASEGT.

In nucleotides, the CDR3 is TGTGCTAGTGGTTTGGGAGGGGGCACTGAAGCTTTCTTT. This gives the protein CASGLGGGTEAFF. The chain carries TRBV12-5 and TRBJ1-1; D possibly corresponds to TRBD1 (6 bases). CDR3 length: 13 residues. Trimming stripped 1 base from V and 4 bases from J, with 7 bases between. CDR1 LGHNT and CDR2 FRNRAP come from the germline V gene. Variable domain in full (rest from reference TRBV12-5 and TRBJ1-1): DARVTQTPRHKVTEMGQEVTMRCQPILGHNTVFWYRQTMMQGLELLAYFRNRAPLDDSGMPKDRFSAEMPDATLATLKIQPSEPRDSAVYFCASGLGGGTEAFFGQGTRLTVV.

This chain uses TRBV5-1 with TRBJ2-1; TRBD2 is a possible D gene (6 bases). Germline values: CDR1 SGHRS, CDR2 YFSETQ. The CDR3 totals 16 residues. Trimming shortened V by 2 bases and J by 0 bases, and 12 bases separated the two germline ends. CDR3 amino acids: CASSFNGGSSYNEQFF. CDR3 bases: TGCGCCAGCAGCTTTAACGGGGGAAGCTCCTACAATGAGCAGTTCTTC.

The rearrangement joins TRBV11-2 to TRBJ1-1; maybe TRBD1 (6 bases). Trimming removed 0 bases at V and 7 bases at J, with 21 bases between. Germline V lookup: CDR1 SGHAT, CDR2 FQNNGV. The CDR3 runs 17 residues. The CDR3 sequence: CASSLDQRGSRGGEAFF. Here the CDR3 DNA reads TGTGCCAGCAGCTTAGATCAACGGGGTTCCAGGGGCGGTGAAGCTTTCTTT.

CDR3 sequence (DNA): TGCGCCAGCAGCTCTCCTTGGACAACCACTAACACCGGGGAGCTGTTTTTT. This encodes CASSSPWTTTNTGELFF. This rearrangement joins TRBV5-1 to TRBJ2-2; tentative D call: TRBD1 (5 bases). Per the germline V gene, CDR1 is SGHRS and CDR2 is YFSETQ. The CDR3 sequence is 17 residues long. Trimming cost V 3 bases and J 2 bases, with 17 bases left between them.

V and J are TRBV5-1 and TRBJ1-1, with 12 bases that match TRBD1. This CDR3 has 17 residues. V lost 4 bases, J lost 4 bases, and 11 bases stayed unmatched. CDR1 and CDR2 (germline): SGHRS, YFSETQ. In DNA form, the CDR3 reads TGCGCCAGCAGCCCCTTCCGGGACAGGGGGCCTGGCACTGAAGCTTTCTTT. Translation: CASSPFRDRGPGTEAFF.

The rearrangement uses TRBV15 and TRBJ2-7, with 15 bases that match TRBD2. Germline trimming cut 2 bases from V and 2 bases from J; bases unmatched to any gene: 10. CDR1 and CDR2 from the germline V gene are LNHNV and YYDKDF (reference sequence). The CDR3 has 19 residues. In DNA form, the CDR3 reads TGTGCCACCAGCAGAAAATCGTCGGGACTAGCGGGGGGACCCTACGAGCAGTACTTC. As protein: CATSRKSSGLAGGPYEQYF.